The rows below give T cell receptor beta chains drawn from one sample of a study of T cell changes during pregnancy in multiple sclerosis. Assay: immunoSEQ multiplex PCR; the TCRdb copy retains only in-frame clones and omits some. Of more than 55,000 clones in the sample, around 91% were seen once. This specimen was peripheral blood, taken in the third trimester of pregnancy. The receptors come from a female donor in good health, enrolled as a control in a pregnancy study. Each CDR3 is given with its conserved first and last residue. The D gene is left open where the match is weak. Size values are once, few and many counts, or a class for expanded clones, and some rows have none.

j_call: TRBJ1-2; v_call: TRBV29-1; clone_size: NA; d_call: TRBD1; cdr3_nt: TGCAGCGCTCGACTAGGGACAGGCGAAAAAACTAACTATGGCTACACCTTC; cdr3_aa: CSARLGTGEKTNYGYTF
j_call: TRBJ2-3; v_call: TRBV9; clone_size: NA; d_call: NA; cdr3_nt: TGTGCCAGCAGCGGCGGGAAAGATACGCAGTATTTT; cdr3_aa: CASSGGKDTQYF
j_call: TRBJ2-5; v_call: TRBV6-4; clone_size: NA; d_call: TRBD2; cdr3_nt: TGTGCCAGCAGCCCGACTAGCGGGGACCAAGAGACCCAGTACTTC; cdr3_aa: CASSPTSGDQETQYF
j_call: TRBJ1-3; v_call: TRBV4-2; clone_size: NA; d_call: NA; cdr3_nt: TGTGCCAGCAGCCAAGAAGATGCCTACTTCTCTGGAAACACCATATATTTT; cdr3_aa: CASSQEDAYFSGNTIYF
j_call: TRBJ2-2; v_call: TRBV27; clone_size: once; d_call: NA; cdr3_nt: TGTGCCAGCAGCCCCCACTCGGGGGAGCTGTTTTTT; cdr3_aa: CASSPHSGELFF
j_call: TRBJ2-5; v_call: TRBV6-5; clone_size: NA; d_call: TRBD1; cdr3_nt: TGTGCCACTCGGACAGGACAAGAGACCCAGTACTTC; cdr3_aa: CATRTGQETQYF
j_call: TRBJ1-1; v_call: TRBV4-1; clone_size: NA; d_call: NA; cdr3_nt: TGCGCCAGCAGCCAAGACAGCGGCACTGAAGCTTTCTTT; cdr3_aa: CASSQDSGTEAFF
j_call: TRBJ1-2; v_call: TRBV6-5; clone_size: NA; d_call: TRBD1; cdr3_nt: TGTGCCAGCAGTTACTCGGGGGACAGGGTGAGAGGCTACACCTTC; cdr3_aa: CASSYSGDRVRGYTF
j_call: TRBJ2-4; v_call: TRBV7-8; clone_size: NA; d_call: NA; cdr3_nt: TGTGCCAGCAGCCGGTACCGGGTCTTAGGGGGCAAAAACATTCAGTACTTC; cdr3_aa: CASSRYRVLGGKNIQYF
j_call: TRBJ1-4; v_call: TRBV5-8; clone_size: NA; d_call: NA; cdr3_nt: TGTGCCAGCAGCTTTTCCCCTACTTTTCCCACGGGAGAAAAACTGTTTTTT; cdr3_aa: CASSFSPTFPTGEKLFF
j_call: TRBJ2-7; v_call: TRBV28; clone_size: NA; d_call: TRBD2; cdr3_nt: TGTGCCAGCTCCTTTTCGGGACTAGCGGCCTACGAGCAGTACTTC; cdr3_aa: CASSFSGLAAYEQYF
j_call: TRBJ1-1; v_call: TRBV18; clone_size: NA; d_call: NA; cdr3_nt: TGTGCCAGCTCATCACCGGCCGGGAGGAGGGAGGAAGCTTTCTTT; cdr3_aa: CASSSPAGRREEAFF
j_call: TRBJ1-5; v_call: TRBV19; clone_size: NA; d_call: NA; cdr3_nt: TGTGCCAGTAGTACCGGGACATACAATCAGCCCCAGCATTTT; cdr3_aa: CASSTGTYNQPQHF
j_call: TRBJ2-7; v_call: TRBV6-5; clone_size: NA; d_call: TRBD1; cdr3_nt: TGTGCCAGCAGTTACACCCGGACAGGGGCCTACGAGCAGTACTTC; cdr3_aa: CASSYTRTGAYEQYF
j_call: TRBJ2-1; v_call: TRBV19; clone_size: NA; d_call: TRBD2; cdr3_nt: TGTGCCAGTAGTATTTGGGGACTAGCGGGGGCATACAATGAGCAGTTCTTC; cdr3_aa: CASSIWGLAGAYNEQFF
j_call: TRBJ1-1; v_call: TRBV7-9; clone_size: once; d_call: NA; cdr3_nt: TGTGCCAGCAGCGAGGCTCGCACTGAAGCTTTCTTT; cdr3_aa: CASSEARTEAFF
j_call: TRBJ2-2; v_call: TRBV15; clone_size: NA; d_call: NA; cdr3_nt: TGTGCCACCAGCAGCCGGGCCCAGGGCACCGGGGAGCTGTTTTTT; cdr3_aa: CATSSRAQGTGELFF
j_call: TRBJ1-1; v_call: TRBV27; clone_size: once; d_call: NA; cdr3_nt: TGTGCCAGCAGTTCACCTCCGACAGGGAACACTGAAGCTTTCTTT; cdr3_aa: CASSSPPTGNTEAFF
j_call: TRBJ2-1; v_call: TRBV29-1; clone_size: once; d_call: NA; cdr3_nt: TGCAGCGTTGAAGGCGAGGCTTTGGGGGCGTTGAGCTCCTACAATGAGCAGTTCTTC; cdr3_aa: CSVEGEALGALSSYNEQFF
j_call: TRBJ2-3; v_call: TRBV28; clone_size: NA; d_call: TRBD2; cdr3_nt: TGTGCCAGCAGTCCCCGGCGGGAGATGACAGATACGCAGTATTTT; cdr3_aa: CASSPRREMTDTQYF
j_call: TRBJ1-3; v_call: TRBV6-1; clone_size: NA; d_call: NA; cdr3_nt: TGTGCCAGCAGTTCACAGTGGGGAAACACCATATATTTT; cdr3_aa: CASSSQWGNTIYF
j_call: TRBJ2-3; v_call: TRBV5-1; clone_size: NA; d_call: NA; cdr3_nt: TGCGCCAGCAGAGGGTATTCTAGCGACACAGATACGCAGTATTTT; cdr3_aa: CASRGYSSDTDTQYF
j_call: TRBJ2-7; v_call: TRBV10-2; clone_size: NA; d_call: TRBD2; cdr3_nt: TGCGCCAGCAGTCCACTAGCGGGAGCCTCCTACGAGCAGTACTTC; cdr3_aa: CASSPLAGASYEQYF
j_call: TRBJ1-2; v_call: TRBV19; clone_size: NA; d_call: TRBD1; cdr3_nt: TGTGCCAGTAGTATGGCAGGGGGTTATGGCTACACCTTC; cdr3_aa: CASSMAGGYGYTF
j_call: TRBJ2-7; v_call: TRBV19; clone_size: NA; d_call: NA; cdr3_nt: TGTGCCAGTAGTCTAGGGGAGCCTACCTACGAGCAGTACTTC; cdr3_aa: CASSLGEPTYEQYF
j_call: TRBJ1-1; v_call: TRBV5-1; clone_size: once; d_call: NA; cdr3_nt: TGCGCCAGCAGCCCCACAGACAGTTTGGGCGCTTTCTTT; cdr3_aa: CASSPTDSLGAFF
j_call: TRBJ1-2; v_call: TRBV7-8; clone_size: NA; d_call: NA; cdr3_nt: TGTGCCAGCAGCGACTACAGGGTCCCTACTAACTATGGCTACACCTTC; cdr3_aa: CASSDYRVPTNYGYTF
j_call: TRBJ2-7; v_call: TRBV15; clone_size: NA; d_call: NA; cdr3_nt: TGTGCCACCAGCAGGCGGGAATACTACGAGCAGTACTTC; cdr3_aa: CATSRREYYEQYF